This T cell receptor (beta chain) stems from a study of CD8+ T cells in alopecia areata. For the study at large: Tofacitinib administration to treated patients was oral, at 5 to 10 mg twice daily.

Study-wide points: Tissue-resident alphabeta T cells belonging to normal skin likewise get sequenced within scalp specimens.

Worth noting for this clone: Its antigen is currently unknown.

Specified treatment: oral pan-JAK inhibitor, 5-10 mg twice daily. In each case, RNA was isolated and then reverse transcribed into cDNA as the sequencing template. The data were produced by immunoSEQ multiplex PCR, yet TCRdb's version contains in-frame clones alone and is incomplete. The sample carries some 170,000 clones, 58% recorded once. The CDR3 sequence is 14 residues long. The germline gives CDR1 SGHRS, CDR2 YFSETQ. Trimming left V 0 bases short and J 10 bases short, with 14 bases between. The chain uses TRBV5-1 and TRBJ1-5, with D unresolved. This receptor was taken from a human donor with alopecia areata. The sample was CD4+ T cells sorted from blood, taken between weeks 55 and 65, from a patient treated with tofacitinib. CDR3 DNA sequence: TGCGCCAGCAGCTTGGAGGGCAGGACCGATCCCCAGCATTTT. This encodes CASSLEGRTDPQHF. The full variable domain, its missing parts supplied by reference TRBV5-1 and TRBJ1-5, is KAGVTQTPRYLIKTRGQQVTLSCSPISGHRSVSWYQQTPGQGLQFLFEYFSETQRNKGNFPGRFSGRQFSNSRSEMNVSTLELGDSALYLCASSLEGRTDPQHFGDGTRLSIL.